This TCR beta chain was identified in a study of human thymus T cells. Turning to this clone: Its specificity is unknown.

Overall study findings and caveats: There appeared to be biased usage of V and J genes in thymic and blood repertoires.

The CDR3 length is 16 residues. Trimming removed 4 bases at V and 0 bases at J, with 17 bases between. CDR1 SGHTS and CDR2 YDEGEE come from the germline V gene. Data came from immunoSEQ multiplex PCR; TCRdb stores just in-frame clones and leaves some out. The sample lists about 44,000 clones, 94% occurring once. Donation was from healthy Finnish infants who were having corrective surgery that addressed congenital heart defects. An approximately 0.5-1 mL peripheral blood aliquot was taken intraoperatively from four of eight donors. All available leukocytes, rather than a set cell count, yielded the blood DNA.

This sequence originates from a boy in the first two years of life with a congenital heart defect but otherwise immunologically healthy. The chain combines TRBV5-8 with TRBJ2-7; D call uncertain. Sequenced material: blood. Here the CDR3 reads CASSRKYDGFSYEQYF. CDR3 nucleotide sequence: TGTGCCAGCAGCCGTAAGTATGACGGATTCTCCTACGAGCAGTACTTC.